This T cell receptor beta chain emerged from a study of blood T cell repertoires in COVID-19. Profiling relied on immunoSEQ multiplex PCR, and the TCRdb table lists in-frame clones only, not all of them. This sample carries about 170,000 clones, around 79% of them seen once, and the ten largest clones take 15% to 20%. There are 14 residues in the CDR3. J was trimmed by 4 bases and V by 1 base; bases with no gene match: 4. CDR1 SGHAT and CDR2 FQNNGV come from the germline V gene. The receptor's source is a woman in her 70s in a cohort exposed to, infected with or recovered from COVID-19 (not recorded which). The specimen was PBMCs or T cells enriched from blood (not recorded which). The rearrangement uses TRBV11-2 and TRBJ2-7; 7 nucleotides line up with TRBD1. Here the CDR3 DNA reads TGTGCCAGCAGCTTAGCGGGACAGAATTACGAGCAGTACTTC. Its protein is CASSLAGQNYEQYF.